Listed below are T cell receptor beta chains from one sample, sequenced in a study of graft-versus-host responses after intestinal transplantation. The method was immunoSEQ multiplex PCR; TCRdb's version includes in-frame clones alone and lacks a portion of them. In the table there are fewer than 110,000 clones, roughly 93% of which are singletons. The antigens these receptors bind are not known. The sequences come from unstimulated CD8+ T cells sorted from spleen or lymph node cells, collected before intestinal transplant. The receptors derive from a human donor who received an intestinal transplant. The CDR3 runs from the conserved cysteine through the conserved F or W. A D gene is named only where the DNA matches it firmly. A clone size is listed for some rows: how often the clone was seen (once, few, many), or a class if it is expanded.

>TRBV11-2|TRBJ2-5|-|TRBD2
TGTGCCAGCAGCCGAACCTACCTAGGACTAGCCACGAGGGAGACCCAGTACTTC
CASSRTYLGLATRETQYF
>TRBV13|TRBJ2-7|-|-
TGTGCCAGCAGCTCAGGGACGGAAGGATCCTACGAGCAGTACTTC
CASSSGTEGSYEQYF
>TRBV9|TRBJ2-5|-|TRBD2
TGTGCCAGCGGACCCAGCGGGGACGTAAGGGAGACCCAGTACTTC
CASGPSGDVRETQYF
>TRBV7-9|TRBJ1-2|-|-
TGTGCCAGCAGACCCGGGGAGGAAAACTATGGCTACACCTTC
CASRPGEENYGYTF
>TRBV4-1|TRBJ2-7|-|-
TGCGCCAGCAGCCAAGACCCGAACGCGGGCTACGAGCAGTACTTC
CASSQDPNAGYEQYF
>TRBV5-6|TRBJ2-7|-|-
TGTGCCAGCAGCTTGAATCGGGGCTACGAGCAGTACTTC
CASSLNRGYEQYF
>TRBV15|TRBJ2-3|-|-
TGTGCCACCGGCGATATGAGGGGCACAGATACGCAGTATTTT
CATGDMRGTDTQYF
>TRBV19|TRBJ2-2|-|TRBD2
TGTGCCAGTAGTAGACTGACTAGCGGGGGGGCCATCGGGGAGCTGTTTTTT
CASSRLTSGGAIGELFF
>TRBV4-1|TRBJ2-1|-|TRBD1
TGCGCCAGCAGCCAGTATGAGGGACAGGGCTACAATGAGCAGTTCTTC
CASSQYEGQGYNEQFF
>TRBV27|TRBJ2-3|-|-
TGTGCCAGCAGTTTAATTCGTGGGCCATCCCTCACAGATACGCAGTATTTT
CASSLIRGPSLTDTQYF
>TRBV7-8|TRBJ2-7|-|-
TGTGCCAGCAGTCCGGCCTCCTACGAGCAGTACTTC
CASSPASYEQYF
>TRBV2|TRBJ1-2|-|TRBD1
TGTGCCAGCAGTGAAAGGGCCATTGACAGGGAGCGTGGCTACACCTTC
CASSERAIDRERGYTF
>TRBV11-2|TRBJ2-3|-|-
TGTGCCAGCAGCTTAGGGGCAGATACGCAGTATTTT
CASSLGADTQYF
>TRBV4-2|TRBJ2-6|-|-
TGTGCCAGCAGCCAAGATGGGACTCGGGCCAACGTCCTGACTTTC
CASSQDGTRANVLTF
>TRBV7-9|TRBJ1-1|-|TRBD1
TGTGCCAGCAGCACGGGACAGGGAGGTACTGAAGCTTTCTTT
CASSTGQGGTEAFF
>TRBV5-6|TRBJ2-6|-|-
TGTGCCAGCAGCTTGCAGGGGTCTGGGGCCAACGTCCTGACTTTC
CASSLQGSGANVLTF
>TRBV4-1|TRBJ2-7|few|-
TGCGCCAGCAGCCCCCCCGGTCCCTCGAACGAGCAGTACTTC
CASSPPGPSNEQYF
>TRBV6-1|TRBJ1-2|-|-
TGTGCCAGCAGTGAGGGCAGAAGGTATGGCTACACCTTC
CASSEGRRYGYTF
>TRBV7-9|TRBJ2-5|-|-
TGTGCCAGCAGCCCCCCATTTTCCGGGCGAGAGACCCAGTACTTC
CASSPPFSGRETQYF
>TRBV6-5|TRBJ2-7|-|TRBD1
TGTGCCAGCAGTCTCACAGGGGACGAGCAGTACTTC
CASSLTGDEQYF
>TRBV6-5|TRBJ2-2|-|-
TGTGCCAGCAGTGTAATACAGGGGAACACCGGGGAGCTGTTTTTT
CASSVIQGNTGELFF
>TRBV29-1|TRBJ1-1|-|-
TGCAGCGTTGAAGATCTTATGGGAGAAGCTTTCTTT
CSVEDLMGEAFF
>TRBV19|TRBJ1-4|few|-
TGTGCCACCCTTGAAGCTACTAATGAAAAACTGTTTTTT
CATLEATNEKLFF
>TRBV27|TRBJ2-1|-|-
TGTGCCAGCAGTTTATCGCGGGGCTACAATGAGCAGTTCTTC
CASSLSRGYNEQFF
>TRBV15|TRBJ1-2|-|-
TGTGCCACCAGCAGACCGGACGAGACGGCTAACTATGGCTACACCTTC
CATSRPDETANYGYTF
>TRBV5-4|TRBJ2-1|once|TRBD2
TGTGCCAGCAGAAAAGCGGGGTACAATGAGCAGTTCTTC
CASRKAGYNEQFF
>TRBV13|TRBJ2-1|once|-
TGTGCCAGCAGCTACCGGGACCGGGATTGGGAGCAGTTCTTC
CASSYRDRDWEQFF
>TRBV5-6|TRBJ1-1|-|-
TGTGCCAGCAGGTCTGATAGGAGGGCGGAGGACACTGAAGCTTTCTTT
CASRSDRRAEDTEAFF
>TRBV5-6|TRBJ2-5|-|-
TGTGCCAGCAGCCTCCTTCAGGGACGTGAGACCCAGTACTTC
CASSLLQGRETQYF
>TRBV19|TRBJ1-3|-|TRBD1
TGTGCCAGTACCGCAGGGGGCCGTTCTGGAAACACCATATATTTT
CASTAGGRSGNTIYF
>TRBV7-8|TRBJ2-7|-|TRBD2
TGTGCCAGCAGCTCCTTCGCGGGGGGCCCTTACGAGCAGTACTTC
CASSSFAGGPYEQYF
>TRBV5-6|TRBJ2-3|-|TRBD2
TGTGCCAGCAGCTTGTTAGCGGGGGGGTCCACAGATACGCAGTATTTT
CASSLLAGGSTDTQYF
>TRBV11-2|TRBJ2-7|-|TRBD2
TGTGCCAGCAGTCCGGGGGGGCTCTTATACGAGCAGTACTTC
CASSPGGLLYEQYF
>TRBV5-4|TRBJ2-3|-|TRBD2
TGTGCCAGCAGCCCGGACGGACTAGCGGACCTCACAGATACGCAGTATTTT
CASSPDGLADLTDTQYF
>TRBV11-2|TRBJ1-1|-|-
TGTGCCAGCAGCAACCGAGAGACTGAAGCTTTCTTT
CASSNRETEAFF
>TRBV29-1|TRBJ2-1|-|TRBD2
TGCAGCGTGGAGGGACTAGCGGGGGCCGAGAGCTCCTACAATGAGCAGTTCTTC
CSVEGLAGAESSYNEQFF
>TRBV27|TRBJ2-1|-|-
TGTGCCAGCAGCCAAGGGGGGGTGGCGCAGTTCTTC
CASSQGGVAQFF
>TRBV5-6|TRBJ2-5|-|-
TGTGCCAGCAGCGAACTAGAGACCCAGTACTTC
CASSELETQYF
>TRBV11-2|TRBJ1-1|-|TRBD1
TGTGCCAGCAACCCAACAGGGGGCGGTGAAGCTTTCTTT
CASNPTGGGEAFF
>TRBV10-1|TRBJ2-2|-|TRBD2
TGCGCCAGCAGTGCGCCCTATAGCGGGAGGAACACCGGGGAGCTGTTTTTT
CASSAPYSGRNTGELFF
>TRBV15|TRBJ2-4|-|-
TGTGCCACCAGCAGCTCTTTCAGGGACATTCAGTACTTC
CATSSSFRDIQYF
>TRBV7-9|TRBJ2-7|-|-
TGTGCCAGCAGCACAACCGGGGCAGACGAGCAGTACTTC
CASSTTGADEQYF
>TRBV10-3|TRBJ2-1|-|TRBD2
TGTGCCATCAGTGAGTCAGCTAGCGGGGGACTAACCTACAATGAGCAGTTCTTC
CAISESASGGLTYNEQFF
>TRBV7-9|TRBJ2-1|-|-
TGTGCCAGCAGCTTAGGGACACCCAAAGGGAATGAGCAGTTCTTC
CASSLGTPKGNEQFF
>TRBV19|TRBJ1-5|-|-
TGTGCCAGTAGTTCCCCACGAAAGGATTCCAGGGACCAGCCCCAGCATTTT
CASSSPRKDSRDQPQHF
>TRBV4-1|TRBJ2-5|-|TRBD2
TGCGCCAGCAGCCCAAAACCCCACCGGGGGGGGGAAAAGACCCAGTACTTC
CASSPKPHRGGEKTQYF
>TRBV27|TRBJ1-1|-|-
TGTGCCAGCAGTTTAGAGGGGGGAAGGGTGGGGAACACTGAAGCTTTCTTT
CASSLEGGRVGNTEAFF
>TRBV2|TRBJ2-7|-|TRBD1
TGTGCCAGCAGGGGACAGGGCCCCTACGAGCAGTACTTC
CASRGQGPYEQYF
>TRBV11-2|TRBJ1-3|-|-
TGTGCCAGCAGCCTAAACGGAGCCCTCTCTGGAAACACCATATATTTT
CASSLNGALSGNTIYF
>TRBV9|TRBJ2-1|-|TRBD1
TGTGCCAGCAGCTTCGGACAGGTCAACAATGAGCAGTTCTTC
CASSFGQVNNEQFF
>TRBV6-1|TRBJ2-7|-|-
TGTGCCAGCAGTGACAGGGGCTTCTCCTACGAGCAGTACTTC
CASSDRGFSYEQYF
>TRBV27|TRBJ2-5|-|-
TGTGCCAGCAGTTTCAAGGGGTACCAAGAGACCCAGTACTTC
CASSFKGYQETQYF
>TRBV4-1|TRBJ2-7|-|-
TGCGCCAGCAGCCAAGGGGTAGGGCAGTACTTC
CASSQGVGQYF
>TRBV4-1|TRBJ2-3|-|TRBD2
TGCGCCAGCAGCCAAGATCCAGGGCGGGGGACAGATACGCAGTATTTT
CASSQDPGRGTDTQYF
>TRBV6-5|TRBJ2-5|-|TRBD2
TGTGCCAGCAGTTACTCCCCCGGGGGAGGGCCTGAGACCCAGTACTTC
CASSYSPGGGPETQYF
>TRBV7-9|TRBJ1-1|-|-
TGTGCCAGCATAACCCAGACCGCGATGAACACTGAAGCTTTCTTT
CASITQTAMNTEAFF